The TCR beta chain described here comes from a study of T cells in Graves' hyperthyroidism and ophthalmopathy. This clonotype showed up just a few times. Regions amplified from RNA transcripts were the TCR beta CDR3 regions. In the first-round RT-PCR of the TCR CDR3, the HTBI primer set was used. TCRdb re-analysed the multiplex PCR reads in MiXCR, keeping a single row per CDR3 protein. The table lists hundreds of thousands of distinct CDR3 sequences, roughly 13% of them singletons. The material sequenced was blood. This clonotype was sampled from a woman in her 30s with Graves' hyperthyroidism.

The CDR3 is CASSQAYFASNQPQHF. The CDR3 DNA reads TGCGCCAGCAGCCAAGCTTATTTCGCCAGCAATCAGCCCCAGCATTTT. This chain uses TRBV4-1 with TRBJ1-5; the D is unclear. CDR1 and CDR2 from the germline V gene are MGHRA and YSYEKL. CDR3 length equals 16 residues. V was cut by 1 base and J by 1 base, with 11 bases left in between.